The rows below give T cell receptor beta chains drawn from one sample of a study of graft-versus-host responses after intestinal transplantation. Assay used: immunoSEQ multiplex PCR; TCRdb lists only in-frame clones, some missing. The table has roughly 25,000 clones, around 82% seen once. No cognate antigen is known for these TCRs. The specimen was unstimulated CD8+ T cells sorted from spleen or lymph node cells, collected before transplant. The receptors originated from a human donor who was the organ donor for an intestinal transplant. Both conserved end residues are part of each CDR3. The D gene is left open where the match is weak. Clone size is stated in some rows and not others, as once, few, many or a class when expanded.

>-|TRBV19|14|TRBJ1-1|-
TGTGCCACTAGTTTCTCCGGGGCATACACTGAAGCTTTCTTT
CATSFSGAYTEAFF
>TRBD2|TRBV14|14|TRBJ2-7|-
TGTGCCAGCAGCCCCACAGCGGGAGTCTACGAGCAGTACTTC
CASSPTAGVYEQYF
>-|TRBV5-6|14|TRBJ1-5|-
TGTGCCAGCAGCTTGTTCGAGGGCGTCCAGCCCCAGCATTTT
CASSLFEGVQPQHF
>-|TRBV28|13|TRBJ2-3|-
TGTGCCAGCAGTTTATCGGGTGCAGATACGCAGTATTTT
CASSLSGADTQYF
>-|TRBV7-6|15|TRBJ2-2|-
TGTGCCAGCAGCTTAGATCGATCGAACACCGGGGAGCTGTTTTTT
CASSLDRSNTGELFF
>-|TRBV19|16|TRBJ2-7|-
TGTGCCAGTAGTATGCCCACCAGCCGGAGGGCCCACGAGCAGTACTTC
CASSMPTSRRAHEQYF
>-|TRBV7-5|14|TRBJ2-5|once
TGTGCCAGCAGCGAGAAGCGCTTGGAAGAGACCCAGTACTTC
CASSEKRLEETQYF
>TRBD2|TRBV2|16|TRBJ2-5|-
TGTGCCAGCAGTGTTACTGCGGGAGGGCCGGGAGAGACCCAGTACTTC
CASSVTAGGPGETQYF
>TRBD2|TRBV15|21|TRBJ2-1|-
TGTGCCACCAGCAGAGCCCAGGCCCGGGGACTAGCGGGAGGAACCTACAATGAGCAGTTCTTC
CATSRAQARGLAGGTYNEQFF
>-|TRBV19|14|TRBJ1-4|-
TGTGCCAGTAGTACCTGGGACGGGGGGGAAAAATTGTTTTTT
CASSTWDGGEKLFF
>TRBD1|TRBV4-1|15|TRBJ2-7|-
TGCGCCAGCAGCCAAGATACGGGGACAGGCTACGAGCAGTACTTC
CASSQDTGTGYEQYF
>-|TRBV5-1|15|TRBJ2-1|-
TGCGCCAGCAGCGAAGGGGGGTCCGCCTACAATGAGCAGTTCTTC
CASSEGGSAYNEQFF
>TRBD1|TRBV2|11|TRBJ1-1|-
TGTGCCACTCCAGGGGGCACTGAAGCTTTCTTT
CATPGGTEAFF
>TRBD2|TRBV19|14|TRBJ2-7|-
TGTGCCAGTACCTCGACTAGCTTCACGGGCGAGCAGTACTTC
CASTSTSFTGEQYF
>-|TRBV25-1|14|TRBJ1-3|-
TGTGCCAGCAGTGACCGGGGGGCGGAAAACACCATATATTTT
CASSDRGAENTIYF
>-|TRBV6-5|15|TRBJ1-2|-
TGTGCCAGCAGTTTCCTTCCGGCAGGGAACTATGGCTACACCTTC
CASSFLPAGNYGYTF
>TRBD1|TRBV7-6|14|TRBJ1-6|-
TGTGCCAGCAGCTCGGACAGGGGGCTTTCACCCCTCCACTTT
CASSSDRGLSPLHF
>-|TRBV27|16|TRBJ2-3|-
TGTGCCAGCAGGCCGACCCCCGGGGCCCGCACAGATACGCAGTATTTT
CASRPTPGARTDTQYF
>-|TRBV6-1|12|TRBJ1-5|once
TGTGCCACCGAAACAGGCAATCAGCCCCAGCATTTT
CATETGNQPQHF
>-|TRBV19|14|TRBJ1-5|-
TGTGCCAGTAGTATCCCCCAGGGCAATCAGCCCCAGCATTTT
CASSIPQGNQPQHF
>-|TRBV6-5|13|TRBJ1-4|-
TGTGCCAGCAGTTACTCGAGGGACGAAAGACTGTTTTTT
CASSYSRDERLFF
>TRBD1|TRBV4-1|17|TRBJ2-3|-
TGCGCCAGCAGCCAACCACCGGGACAGGGACGCACAGATACGCAGTATTTT
CASSQPPGQGRTDTQYF
>-|TRBV25-1|17|TRBJ2-1|-
TGTGCCAGCAGTGCCTATCAAGAGCTGCCCTCCTACAATGAGCAGTTCTTC
CASSAYQELPSYNEQFF
>TRBD2|TRBV19|14|TRBJ2-3|-
TGTGCCACCGTCGGACTAGCTGGTTCAGATACGCAGTATTTT
CATVGLAGSDTQYF
>-|TRBV7-9|15|TRBJ1-1|few
TGTGCCAGCAGCCCCACGGGGGGGAGGAACACTGAAGCTTTCTTT
CASSPTGGRNTEAFF
>-|TRBV2|14|TRBJ1-1|few
TGTGCCAGCAGTGAAGTGGGGGGGGACACTGAAGCTTTCTTT
CASSEVGGDTEAFF
>-|TRBV7-6|17|TRBJ2-7|-
TGTGCCAGCAGCGCCCGGGACACAGCGGCAGCCGGTTACGAGCAGTACTTC
CASSARDTAAAGYEQYF
>-|TRBV25-1|12|TRBJ1-2|-
TGTGCCAGCCTCGGCGGGTTCTATGGCTACACCTTC
CASLGGFYGYTF
>-|TRBV18|13|TRBJ1-2|-
TGTGCCAGCTCACCACGAGGTTCCGATGGCTACACCTTC
CASSPRGSDGYTF
>-|TRBV19|13|TRBJ1-5|-
TGTGCCAGTAACAGGGATACGAATCAGCCCCAGCATTTT
CASNRDTNQPQHF
>-|TRBV9|11|TRBJ1-2|-
TGTGCCAGCAGATCCTTGCATGGCTACACCTTC
CASRSLHGYTF
>TRBD1|TRBV6-1|15|TRBJ1-1|once
TGTGCCAGCAGTTTATCGGGACAGGGGTTTGCTGAAGCTTTCTTT
CASSLSGQGFAEAFF
>-|TRBV2|12|TRBJ2-7|-
TGTGCCAGCATTCTCGGGTTATACGAGCAGTACTTC
CASILGLYEQYF
>TRBD1|TRBV6-5|15|TRBJ2-7|-
TGTGCCAGCAGTTACTCGACAGGGGGCTCCTACGAGCAGTACTTC
CASSYSTGGSYEQYF
>-|TRBV11-3|15|TRBJ1-1|-
TGTGCCAGCAGCCACCCCCGTGGGGGGGACACTGAAGCTTTCTTT
CASSHPRGGDTEAFF
>-|TRBV4-3|13|TRBJ1-1|-
TGCGCCAGCAGCCATTCCGGGGGCACTGAAGCTTTCTTT
CASSHSGGTEAFF
>TRBD2|TRBV6-5|15|TRBJ2-5|-
TGTGCCACCATCCCAACTAGCGGGGGACAAGAGACCCAGTACTTC
CATIPTSGGQETQYF
>-|TRBV10-3|14|TRBJ2-1|-
TGTGCCATCAGTGAAGACCGCGCAGGGATTGAGCAGTTCTTC
CAISEDRAGIEQFF
>-|TRBV19|11|TRBJ2-3|-
TGTGCCAGTTCCGTCACAGATACGCAGTATTTT
CASSVTDTQYF
>TRBD2|TRBV6-5|15|TRBJ2-5|-
TGTGCCAGCAGTGCAAGCGGGGGTGTTGGAGAGACCCAGTACTTC
CASSASGGVGETQYF
>TRBD1|TRBV4-1|18|TRBJ2-7|-
TGCGCCAGCAGCCAACCCCCGGGACAGGGAAAACCTTTCTACGAGCAGTACTTC
CASSQPPGQGKPFYEQYF
>-|TRBV4-2|15|TRBJ2-3|-
TGTGCCAGCAGCCAAGTACTCCGAAGCACAGATACGCAGTATTTT
CASSQVLRSTDTQYF